This T cell receptor beta chain was sequenced during a study of cytomegalovirus exposure and HLA in healthy donors. Overall study findings and caveats: Later on, an analysis found that several of the most significant clusters appeared to be linked to common viral pathogens, which included parvovirus B19. The study designated 164 TCR beta chains cytomegalovirus-associated.

Of note for this clone: Its antigen is still unknown.

The ends lost 6 bases at V and 3 bases at J; junction bases unmatched: 11. This CDR3 spans 17 amino acids. The germline V gene encodes CDR1 SNHLY and CDR2 FYNNEI. PCR primers comprised 60 Vbeta and 13 Jbeta primers. Per the authors' pipeline: Approximately 73 million unique TCR beta chains, 9 million to 11 million shared, were counted in a later analysis. Clones were sequenced by immunoSEQ multiplex PCR, and TCRdb holds only the in-frame ones, with some missing. V and J calls plus clone size are reproduced from that table; the DNA served to infer D and trimming. In all, the sample yields some 130,000 clones.

This chain connects TRBV2 to TRBJ2-7; 13 bases line up with TRBD2. The sequencing input was PBMCs. This TCR derives from a woman in her thirties or forties in good health and CMV-seropositive. The CDR3 nucleotides read TGTGCCAGCAGGGGAGGGGGAGGGACTAGCGGGATCTACGAGCAGTACTTC. Amino acid sequence: CASRGGGGTSGIYEQYF.